The T cell receptor beta chain described here comes from a study of identical twins. Via MiXCR, TCRdb re-called the 5' RACE reads, giving one row per CDR3 protein. The data contain under 250,000 distinct CDR3 sequences, about an eighth of them seen just once; the ten biggest clones take up approximately 4%. Comments on this clonotype: Its matching antigen is unknown.

Germline V lookup: CDR1 WSHSY, CDR2 SAAADI. The CDR3 has 17 residues. Trimming took 7 bases from V and 4 from J; bases not matched to a gene: 16. General study results and limits: A cross-sectional statistical analysis, not follow-up of the same donors, supported the conclusions. Some out-of-frame alpha sequences were shared by twins, and these showed excess low generation probability. Fewer insertions were carried by abundant cord blood beta clonotypes, but none was seen in memory repertoires.

In addition, the sample was reused for a study of yellow fever vaccine responses in identical twins.

The sequenced sample was memory (CD45RO+) T cells sorted from blood. V and J are TRBV10-2 and TRBJ2-1; 7 positions agree with TRBD2. This receptor was obtained from a woman in her late teens or twenties in good health. CDR3 nucleotide sequence: TGCGCCAGCACCCCTAGGAAGGGCGGGAGCGCGTACAATGAGCAGTTCTTC. Its translation: CASTPRKGGSAYNEQFF.